A selection of T cell receptor beta chains follows, all from one sample in a study of cytomegalovirus exposure and HLA in healthy donors. TCRdb's copy holds only in-frame clones and misses some; the assay was immunoSEQ multiplex PCR. The sample holds 90,000 to 150,000 clones, approximately 78% seen once. Sequenced sample: PBMCs. All receptors derive from a woman in her 30s in good health and CMV-seropositive. Each CDR3 is given with its conserved first and last residue.

V: TRBV18; J: TRBJ1-2; CDR3: CASSPPLLAQGANGYTF
V: TRBV7-6; J: TRBJ1-6; CDR3: CASSLTTSDSPLHF
V: TRBV28; J: TRBJ1-5; CDR3: CDTTVGESGRNQPQHF
V: TRBV7-6; J: TRBJ2-5; CDR3: CASGPAETQYF
V: TRBV28; J: TRBJ1-6; CDR3: CASRNRGDSPLHF
V: TRBV5-4; J: TRBJ2-7; CDR3: CASSLGDGQGWYEQYF
V: TRBV2; J: TRBJ2-5; CDR3: CASSESAGGLETQYF
V: TRBV11-2; J: TRBJ2-7; CDR3: CASSPGLLPYEQYF
V: TRBV6-6; J: TRBJ1-5; CDR3: CASSSRTGPNQPQHF
V: TRBV12-5; J: TRBJ2-6; CDR3: CASGSPRGGVSPGANVLTF
V: TRBV7-2; J: TRBJ2-2; CDR3: CASRTGGGPRELFF
V: TRBV7-6; J: TRBJ1-2; CDR3: CASSLRVGTVHGYTF
V: TRBV4-2; J: TRBJ1-1; CDR3: CASSPRLRTEAFF
V: TRBV4-3; J: TRBJ2-3; CDR3: CASSQSSGGLAGTDTQYF
V: TRBV5-1; J: TRBJ2-3; CDR3: CASMQGSRTDTQYF
V: TRBV5-4; J: TRBJ2-7; CDR3: CASSRDRQPTYEQYF
V: TRBV10-3; J: TRBJ2-7; CDR3: CAISASPDRGGYEQYF
V: TRBV19; J: TRBJ1-6; CDR3: CASSLFGQGIKNSPLHF
V: TRBV6-6; J: TRBJ2-5; CDR3: CASSPVSGQETQYF
V: TRBV28; J: TRBJ1-1; CDR3: CASRREGGQLEAPAFF
V: TRBV10-3; J: TRBJ1-2; CDR3: CAIRGGQGEGYTF
V: TRBV28; J: TRBJ2-2; CDR3: CASSYLGSAGELFF
V: TRBV5-1; J: TRBJ1-1; CDR3: CASSFWTAPNTEAFF
V: TRBV9; J: TRBJ2-5; CDR3: CASSVAVSQETQYF
V: TRBV11-3; J: TRBJ2-2; CDR3: CASSLGGGTTNTGELFF
V: TRBV30; J: TRBJ1-2; CDR3: CAWVRNRNYGYTF
V: TRBV5-4; J: TRBJ2-5; CDR3: CASTTSGGDQETQYF
V: TRBV4-2; J: TRBJ2-3; CDR3: CASSQNTFAGGTDTQYF
V: TRBV2; J: TRBJ1-2; CDR3: CASKRDSNYGYTF
V: TRBV5-1; J: TRBJ2-4; CDR3: CASSLNPQGAQHIQYF
V: TRBV5-4; J: TRBJ2-1; CDR3: CASSATPGQGRNEQFF
V: TRBV30; J: TRBJ2-5; CDR3: CAWRFRGQETQYF
V: TRBV7-3; J: TRBJ2-5; CDR3: CASSSRTVSKETQYF
V: TRBV7-8; J: TRBJ1-3; CDR3: CASSPTGQGSGNTIYF
V: TRBV11-2; J: TRBJ2-1; CDR3: CASSLVQPQVNEQFF
V: TRBV11-2; J: TRBJ2-7; CDR3: CASSLTDQGLAGKRYEQYF
V: TRBV28; J: TRBJ2-3; CDR3: CASREQGLSTDTQYF
V: TRBV7-9; J: TRBJ2-7; CDR3: CASSAGVGGEYF
V: TRBV4-3; J: TRBJ2-3; CDR3: CASSQDLVTSGGADTQYF
V: TRBV7-8; J: TRBJ1-3; CDR3: CASSPGVAGNTIYF
V: TRBV28; J: TRBJ2-5; CDR3: CASSRPTGMESEETQYF
V: TRBV5-1; J: TRBJ1-6; CDR3: CASSLTRANSPLHF
V: TRBV18; J: TRBJ1-4; CDR3: CASSRPGEKLFF
V: TRBV5-1; J: TRBJ2-7; CDR3: CASSPPGLAGGRASYEQYF
V: TRBV6-1; J: TRBJ1-1; CDR3: CASSGYPENLEAFF
V: TRBV28; J: TRBJ2-5; CDR3: CASSSLGQGGETQYF
V: TRBV10-3; J: TRBJ1-1; CDR3: CASRSGTGSFEAFF
V: TRBV18; J: TRBJ2-7; CDR3: CASSQSPGEQYF